The 20 T cell receptor beta chains listed next were all sequenced from one sample in a study of shared clonotypes between healthy human individuals. Profiling relied on immunoSEQ multiplex PCR, and the TCRdb table lists in-frame clones only, not all of them. The sample carries some 1 million clones, approximately 70% recorded once. Sequencing input: memory CD4+ T cells sorted from blood. Described subset: CD45RA-negative fraction. Every receptor here comes from a man between 18 and 29 years old in good health.

About this clone itself: Since a much larger clone is just one base distant, this may be a read error. This rearrangement joins TRBV7-9 to TRBJ1-5; D is unclear. The V and J ends lost 3 bases and 3 bases respectively, with 6 bases between them. Germline assignment: CDR1 SEHNR and CDR2 FQNEAQ (reference sequence). The CDR3 loop spans 13 amino acids. CDR3 DNA: TGTGCCAGCAGCTTTGCGGTCAATCAGCCCCAGCATTTT. This sequence encodes CASSFAVNQPQHF.

Comments on this clone: Other DNA sequences of this sample code for an identical CDR3. V gene TRBV6-1 combines with J gene TRBJ2-7, with D perhaps matching TRBD1 (6 bases). Trimming left V 1 base short and J 5 bases short, with 9 bases between. Germline assignment: CDR1 MNHNS and CDR2 SASEGT. The length of the CDR3 is 13 residues. In nucleotides, the CDR3 is TGTGCCAGCAGTGAAGTACACAGGGACGAGCAGTACTTC. This codes for CASSEVHRDEQYF.

V and J are TRBV6-5 and TRBJ1-5; no definite D call. V was pared by 6 bases and J by 3 bases, with 6 bases between. CDR3 length: 12 residues. Germline CDR1 MNHEY, CDR2 SVGAGI. The CDR3 DNA reads as TGTGCCAGCAGGGGGAACAATCAGCCCCAGCATTTT. Protein sequence: CASRGNNQPQHF.

This clone appeared a single time. Additional DNA sequences in this sample encode the identical CDR3. This rearrangement joins TRBV2 to TRBJ1-5; D gene ambiguous. The CDR3 totals 15 residues. V was trimmed by 3 bases and J by 0 bases, leaving 9 bases between them. The germline gives CDR1 SNHLY, CDR2 FYNNEI. The CDR3 DNA sequence: TGTGCCAGCAGTGAGGAGAGTTATAGCAATCAGCCCCAGCATTTT. This gives the protein CASSEESYSNQPQHF.

The sample holds a few counts of this clone. The rearrangement links TRBV5-1 to TRBJ1-4, with a tentative D call TRBD1 (5 bases). Deletions cut 2 bases from V and 5 bases from J, with 10 bases between. Looked up from germline, CDR1 is SGHRS and CDR2 is YFSETQ. CDR3 length equals 14 residues. The CDR3 protein is CASSLGEPNEKLFF. The CDR3 bases are TGCGCCAGCAGCTTAGGGGAACCGAATGAAAAACTGTTTTTT.

This clone has ten or more counts. The V gene is TRBV7-9, the J gene TRBJ2-7; 7 positions match TRBD1. After removal of 4 bases from V and 6 bases from J, the junction contained 15 bases not matched to a gene. This CDR3 has 16 amino acids. Germline V lookup: CDR1 SEHNR, CDR2 FQNEAQ (reference sequence). DNA for the CDR3: TGTGCCAGCAGCTCATCATCAGGGGGTATTAGTTCCGAGCAGTACTTC. It codes for CASSSSSGGISSEQYF.

The rearrangement joins TRBV28 to TRBJ2-7, with D uncertain. This CDR3 comprises 11 residues. Germline V gene lookup returns CDR1 MDHEN and CDR2 SYDVKM. V was shortened by 5 bases and J by 5 bases, with 7 bases between the two germline ends. The CDR3 is CASSKNNEQYF. The CDR3 bases are TGTGCCAGCAGTAAGAACAACGAGCAGTACTTC.

The gene calls are TRBV29-1 and TRBJ2-2; no clear D. Germline V CDR1 and CDR2: SQVTM, ANQGSEA. This CDR3 has 12 residues. V was trimmed by 5 bases and J by 1 base, leaving 5 bases between them. The CDR3 DNA is TGCAGCGTTAAGGGGAACACCGGGGAGCTGTTTTTT. Protein product: CSVKGNTGELFF.

The chain combines TRBV25-1 with TRBJ2-1; TRBD1 matches at 7 bases. CDR1 and CDR2 from the germline V gene are MGHDK and SYGVNS. This CDR3 is 11 amino acids long. J gave up 15 bases and V 11 bases, and 13 bases lay outside the gene matches. The chain's CDR3 is CAGVDRDRPFF. CDR3 coding DNA: TGTGCCGGGGTGGATAGGGACAGACCGTTCTTC.

The chain uses TRBV4-3 and TRBJ2-4, with D perhaps TRBD1 (5 bases). The CDR3 extends over 16 amino acids. CDR1 LGHNA and CDR2 YSLEER come from the germline V gene. The V end lost 0 bases, the J end lost 2 bases, and 11 bases lay between the germline ends. Here the CDR3 reads CASSQDAGNPKNIQYF. CDR3 sequence (DNA): TGCGCCAGCAGCCAAGATGCAGGGAATCCCAAAAACATTCAGTACTTC.

V and J are TRBV5-1 and TRBJ1-1; the match to TRBD1 covers 9 bases. Germline loops: CDR1 SGHRS, CDR2 YFSETQ. Germline trimming cut 0 bases from V and 4 bases from J; bases unmatched to any gene: 7. The CDR3 covers 16 residues. CDR3 amino acids: CASSLEGQGMGTEAFF. The CDR3 region has the DNA TGCGCCAGCAGCTTGGAGGGACAGGGTATGGGCACTGAAGCTTTCTTT.

This clone was found a few times. The chain employs TRBV7-8 and TRBJ2-1; 9 nucleotides agree with TRBD2. Germline CDR1 and CDR2: SGHVS and FQNEAQ. The CDR3 sequence is 15 residues long. The junction had 5 bases not matched to a gene; V was cut back by 1 base and J by 7 bases. The CDR3 DNA follows: TGTGCCAGCAGCTTAGAAGATAGCGGGAGTAATGAGCAGTTCTTC. This encodes CASSLEDSGSNEQFF.

This chain joins TRBV5-1 and TRBJ2-5, with 10 bases aligning to TRBD2. Germline values: CDR1 SGHRS, CDR2 YFSETQ. With 5 bases clipped from V and 5 bases from J, the junction kept 6 bases outside the gene matches. This CDR3 contains 14 residues. Here the CDR3 reads CASRPSSGGETQYF. CDR3 DNA: TGCGCCAGCAGGCCTTCTAGCGGGGGCGAGACCCAGTACTTC. Supplemented by reference TRBV5-1 and TRBJ2-5, the full variable domain reads KAGVTQTPRYLIKTRGQQVTLSCSPISGHRSVSWYQQTPGQGLQFLFEYFSETQRNKGNFPGRFSGRQFSNSRSEMNVSTLELGDSALYLCASRPSSGGETQYFGPGTRLLVL.

The J gene is TRBJ2-7, the V gene TRBV6-1; no reliable D call. The V end lost 2 bases, the J end lost 3 bases, and 17 bases lay between the germline ends. The germline CDR1 and CDR2 sequences are MNHNS and SASEGT. The CDR3 has 16 amino acids. The CDR3 sequence is CASSETFGSPHYEQYF. The CDR3 bases are TGTGCCAGCAGTGAAACTTTCGGCTCTCCCCACTACGAGCAGTACTTC.

The chain couples TRBV28 to TRBJ1-1, with no clear D. The V gene's germline CDR1 is MDHEN and CDR2 SYDVKM. Between the trimmed V and J ends, which lost 2 bases and 3 bases, there was a span of 10 bases. The CDR3 contains 14 residues. The CDR3 spells CASSLNAGYTEAFF. As DNA, the CDR3 is TGTGCCAGCAGTTTAAATGCGGGGTACACTGAAGCTTTCTTT.

This chain uses TRBV5-8 with TRBJ2-2; TRBD2 matches at 10 bases. V trimming: 4 bases; J trimming: 4 bases; junction bases outside the gene matches: 4. There are 15 residues in the CDR3. Looked up from germline, CDR1 is SGHTS and CDR2 is YDEGEE. This chain's CDR3 is CASSLAGVSTGELFF. CDR3 DNA sequence: TGTGCCAGCAGCCTAGCGGGAGTGAGCACCGGGGAGCTGTTTTTT.

There are a few counts of this clone. V usage is TRBV30 and J usage is TRBJ1-1; TRBD1 matches at 7 bases. The J segment lost 2 bases and the V segment lost 5 bases, leaving 5 bases of the junction unmatched. The CDR3 length is 13 residues. Germline-derived CDR1 and CDR2 are GTSNPN and SVGIG (reference sequence). In DNA form, the CDR3 reads TGTGCCTGGGTGGGACAGTTAAACACTGAAGCTTTCTTT. Protein product: CAWVGQLNTEAFF. The full variable domain, completed using reference TRBV30 and TRBJ1-1, is SQTIHQWPATLVQPVGSPLSLECTVEGTSNPNLYWYRQAAGRGLQLLFYSVGIGQISSEVPQNLSASRPQDRQFILSSKKLLLSDSGFYLCAWVGQLNTEAFFGQGTRLTVV.

The J gene is TRBJ1-4, the V gene TRBV28; D is unresolved. The V and J ends lost 6 bases and 4 bases respectively, with 9 bases between them. The CDR3 length is 13 residues. Per germline, CDR1 MDHEN and CDR2 SYDVKM. CDR3 protein: CASSPRINEKLFF. The CDR3, as DNA: TGTGCCAGCAGCCCTAGGATTAATGAAAAACTGTTTTTT.

CDR3 DNA sequence: TGTGCCAGCAGTGAAGGCCCGATTAGCAATCAGCCCCAGCATTTT. As protein: CASSEGPISNQPQHF. V is TRBV6-1 and J is TRBJ1-5; D remains unclear. Germline V gene lookup returns CDR1 MNHNS and CDR2 SASEGT. The CDR3 is 15 amino acids. V lost 1 base and J lost 0, with 7 bases in between.

This rearrangement joins TRBV5-1 to TRBJ2-1; 11 positions agree with TRBD2. Germline V gene lookup returns CDR1 SGHRS and CDR2 YFSETQ. The ends lost 8 bases at V and 2 bases at J; junction bases unmatched: 3. There are 14 residues in the CDR3. CDR3 coding DNA: TGCGCCAGTAGGGGACTAGCGGCCTACAATGAGCAGTTCTTC. Translated, it gives CASRGLAAYNEQFF.